This T cell receptor (beta chain) came from a study of blood T cell repertoires in COVID-19. For the study at large: Some COVID-19 samples were acute and others convalescent; all came from the United States, Italy and Spain.

The V end lost 1 base, the J end lost 0 bases, and 11 bases lay between the germline ends. CDR3 size: 16 residues. Per the germline V gene, CDR1 is SGHNT and CDR2 is YYREEE (reference sequence). Profiling relied on immunoSEQ multiplex PCR, and the TCRdb table lists in-frame clones only, not all of them. The repertoire holds approximately 150,000 clones, with around 81% as singletons. This TCR was sampled from a man between 65 and 79 years old who had recovered from COVID-19. V usage is TRBV5-4 and J usage is TRBJ1-3; TRBD1 is a possible D gene (6 bases). The material sequenced was peripheral blood. The CDR3 sequence: CASSLIEDSSGNTIYF. The CDR3, as DNA: TGTGCCAGCAGCTTGATCGAGGACAGCTCTGGAAACACCATATATTTT.